The 27 T cell receptor beta chains given below trace back to one sample, sequenced in a study of T cells in Graves' hyperthyroidism and ophthalmopathy. The source material, RNA transcripts, was used to amplify TCR beta CDR3 regions. HTBI primers were the set used in a first-round RT-PCR of the TCR CDR3. Via MiXCR, TCRdb re-called the multiplex PCR reads, giving one row per CDR3 protein. This table holds over 300,000 distinct CDR3 sequences, around 13% found once. Material for sequencing was blood. These receptors came from a woman in her thirties or forties with Graves' ophthalmopathy.

This clonotype was observed at least ten times. The chain recombines TRBV6-1 with TRBJ2-7, with D possibly being TRBD1 or TRBD2 (5 bases each). The CDR3 runs to 15 residues. Germline V CDR1 and CDR2: MNHNS, SASEGT. V was pared by 2 bases and J by 6 bases, with 17 bases between. The CDR3: CASSESVTPGREQYF. The CDR3, as DNA: TGTGCCAGCAGTGAATCAGTGACTCCGGGGCGCGAGCAGTACTTC.

In its sample, this clonotype was seen a few times. The chain recombines TRBV9 with TRBJ1-2; D is uncertain. The CDR3 consists of 14 residues. Germline V gives CDR1 SGDLS, CDR2 YYNGEE. Trimming took 0 bases from V and 8 from J, leaving 14 bases between them. The CDR3 loop reads CASSVDVRSGGYTF. CDR3 nucleotide sequence: TGTGCCAGCAGCGTAGATGTCCGGAGCGGGGGCTACACCTTC.

This clonotype was seen many times. This chain joins TRBV12-3 or TRBV12-4 and TRBJ1-2; perhaps TRBD1 as D (6 bases). The CDR3 runs to 12 residues. The V and J ends lost 6 bases and 6 bases respectively, with 11 bases between them. The DNA for the CDR3 is TGTGCCAGCAGCAGACAGGCGGATGGCTACACCTTC. It codes for CASSRQADGYTF.

This clonotype showed up many times. The chain has TRBV10-3 and TRBJ1-5; D uncertain. The CDR3 is made up of 14 amino acids. Trimming stripped 0 bases from V and 3 bases from J, with 6 bases between. Germline V CDR1 and CDR2: ENHRY, SYGVKD. CDR3 DNA: TGTGCCATCAGTGAGTCCGGGGACAATCAGCCCCAGCATTTT. Residues: CAISESGDNQPQHF.

The chain has TRBV18 and TRBJ2-1; D may be TRBD2 (7 bases). The CDR3 loop spans 13 amino acids. Trimming pared 3 bases from V and 6 bases from J, leaving 9 bases between. Germline V gene lookup returns CDR1 KGHSH and CDR2 LQKENI. CDR3 DNA sequence: TGTGCCAGCTCACCGGCGGGGGCCAATGAGCAGTTCTTC. Protein sequence: CASSPAGANEQFF.

This clonotype has only a few counts. The chain combines TRBV20-1 with TRBJ1-3; 8 bases agree with TRBD1. V was clipped by 4 bases and J by 2 bases; unmatched bases: 4. This CDR3 has 14 amino acids. Per the germline V gene, CDR1 is DFQATT and CDR2 is SNEGSKA (reference sequence). The CDR3 DNA follows: TGCAGTGCTATCCCACAGGGGGCTGGAAACACCATATATTTT. As protein: CSAIPQGAGNTIYF.

At least ten counts were recorded for this clonotype. The chain has TRBV6-2 or TRBV6-3 and TRBJ2-7; 9 positions match TRBD1. The CDR3 is 15 residues long. Trimming removed 6 bases from V and 4 bases from J; junction bases left unmatched: 10. CDR1 is MNHEY, CDR2 SVGEGT, per germline. The CDR3 region has the DNA TGTGCCAGCAGGGATGGGACAGGGCAACTATACGAGCAGTACTTC. Amino acid sequence: CASRDGTGQLYEQYF.

This clonotype was seen ten or more times. The gene calls are TRBV7-6 and TRBJ2-3; weak D call: TRBD1 (6 bases). Germline-derived CDR1 and CDR2 are SGHVS and FNYEAQ. CDR3 size: 15 residues. V lost 2 bases, J lost 2 bases, and 11 bases lay in between. Here the CDR3 reads CASSLFGDNTDTQYF. As DNA, the CDR3 is TGTGCCAGCAGCTTATTTGGGGACAACACAGATACGCAGTATTTT.

This clonotype was counted a few times. The chain recombines TRBV19 with TRBJ2-6, with a weak D call TRBD1 (6 bases). This CDR3 has 17 amino acids. Trimming stripped 4 bases from V and 0 bases from J, with 13 bases between. Germline CDR1 LNHDA, CDR2 SQIVND (reference sequence). The CDR3 is CASSTGASFSGANVLTF. The CDR3 DNA reads as TGTGCCAGTAGTACAGGGGCCTCCTTCTCTGGGGCCAACGTCCTGACTTTC.

The gene calls are TRBV9 and TRBJ2-3; TRBD2 matches 7 bases. CDR1 and CDR2 from the germline V gene are SGDLS and YYNGEE. There are 14 residues in the CDR3. J lost 0 bases, V lost 4 bases, and 2 bases had no gene match. CDR3 DNA: TGTGCCAGCAGCAGTAGCGGGAGCACAGATACGCAGTATTTT. Translating it yields CASSSSGSTDTQYF. Combining the CDR3 with reference TRBV9 and TRBJ2-3 gives the whole variable domain DSGVTQTPKHLITATGQRVTLRCSPRSGDLSVYWYQQSLDQGLQFLIQYYNGEERAKGNILERFSAQQFPDLHSELNLSSLELGDSALYFCASSSSGSTDTQYFGPGTRLTVL.

This clonotype was picked up many times. The chain links TRBV19 to TRBJ1-5, with no clear D. The CDR3 totals 16 residues. The ends were cut back, 2 bases at V and 2 bases at J, with 13 bases in the middle. Per germline, CDR1 LNHDA and CDR2 SQIVND (reference sequence). The chain's CDR3 is CASSILDGWGNQPQHF. CDR3 coding DNA: TGTGCCAGTAGTATACTGGACGGGTGGGGCAATCAGCCCCAGCATTTT.

In its sample, this clonotype was seen many times. The chain uses TRBV6-1 and TRBJ1-2; D not resolved. Looked up from germline, CDR1 is MNHNS and CDR2 is SASEGT. Trimming cost V 6 bases and J 8 bases, with 13 bases left between them. This CDR3 has 12 residues. DNA of the CDR3: TGTGCCAGCAGCCCCTCGGGTGGAGGCTACACCTTC. This encodes CASSPSGGGYTF.

The sample holds a few counts of this clonotype. This rearrangement joins TRBV6-5 to TRBJ1-5, with D perhaps matching TRBD1 (6 bases). The CDR3 consists of 15 residues. V was pared by 5 bases and J by 7 bases, with 18 bases between. CDR1 and CDR2 (germline): MNHEY, SVGAGI. DNA for the CDR3: TGTGCCAGCAGTATACTGGACAGAAAGAGCCAGCCCCAGCATTTT. It yields the protein CASSILDRKSQPQHF.

The sample holds many counts of this clonotype. The chain couples TRBV11-3 to TRBJ2-1, with D hard to call. Germline CDR1 and CDR2: SGHNT and YENEEA. Trimming left V 4 bases short and J 8 bases short, with 21 bases between. This CDR3 has 16 amino acids. This CDR3 is CASSYPRLGPNDEQFF. In DNA, the CDR3 is TGTGCCAGCAGCTATCCCCGACTTGGCCCGAACGATGAGCAGTTCTTC.

This clonotype was detected ten times or more. This chain uses TRBV18 with TRBJ1-1, with D tentatively TRBD1 (6 bases). V was cut by 6 bases and J by 1 base, with 12 bases left in between. Germline CDR1 is KGHSH and CDR2 is LQKENI. The CDR3 consists of 14 residues. The CDR3 DNA follows: TGTGCCAGCTCCGAAGACAGGCCGAACACTGAAGCTTTCTTT. Translated, it gives CASSEDRPNTEAFF.

This clonotype was recorded many times. The chain links TRBV24-1 to TRBJ2-5; unclear D gene. This CDR3 has 12 residues. V lost 5 bases, J lost 7 bases, and 10 bases lay in between. Germline lookup yields CDR1 KGHDR and CDR2 SFDVKD. The chain's CDR3 is CATSATTGTQYF. The CDR3 coding sequence is TGTGCCACCAGTGCTACCACGGGGACCCAGTACTTC.

This clonotype was found a few times. J is TRBJ2-1 and V is TRBV7-9, with TRBD1 matching 9 bases. This CDR3 has 15 residues. Germline lookup yields CDR1 SEHNR and CDR2 FQNEAQ (reference sequence). The trim removed 5 bases at V and 4 bases at J, leaving 6 bases unmatched. CDR3 sequence reads: CASSHRDRAYNEQFF. The CDR3 coding sequence is TGTGCCAGCAGCCACCGGGACAGGGCGTACAATGAGCAGTTCTTC.

The chain couples TRBV7-9 to TRBJ1-1; TRBD1 might be the D (5 bases). Germline V CDR1 and CDR2: SEHNR, FQNEAQ (reference sequence). V was cut by 3 bases and J by 4 bases, with 15 bases left in between. The CDR3 sequence is 15 residues long. The DNA of the CDR3 is TGTGCCAGCAGCTTCCCGGCGGGGGTCGGCACTGAAGCTTTCTTT. This translates into CASSFPAGVGTEAFF.

The chain joins TRBV13 to TRBJ2-3; D might be TRBD2 (7 bases). Germline loops: CDR1 PRHDT, CDR2 FYEKMQ (reference sequence). V shed 5 bases and J shed 6 bases, with 21 bases lying between them. The CDR3 runs 16 residues. CDR3 region: CASSLGGQIRADTQYF. DNA for the CDR3: TGTGCCAGCAGCCTCGGGGGGCAGATTCGAGCGGATACGCAGTATTTT. Complete variable domain (other parts from reference TRBV13 and TRBJ2-3): AAGVIQSPRHLIKEKRETATLKCYPIPRHDTVYWYQQGPGQDPQFLISFYEKMQSDKGSIPDRFSAQQFSDYHSELNMSSLELGDSALYFCASSLGGQIRADTQYFGPGTRLTVL.

This clonotype has at least ten counts. The genes are TRBV20-1 and TRBJ2-3; unclear D gene. There are 16 residues in the CDR3. Germline CDR1 reads DFQATT; CDR2 reads SNEGSKA (reference sequence). Trimming left V 1 base short and J 0 bases short, with 14 bases between. The CDR3 DNA reads as TGCAGTGCTAGAGCCCGGGCGGAGTTGAGCACAGATACGCAGTATTTT. This gives the protein CSARARAELSTDTQYF.

This clonotype was counted ten times or more. V is TRBV24-1 and J is TRBJ1-2; D gene ambiguous. CDR1 KGHDR and CDR2 SFDVKD come from the germline V gene. V lost 5 bases and J lost 6, with 6 bases in between. This CDR3 contains 11 residues. The CDR3 sequence: CATSGNNGYTF. CDR3 in DNA: TGTGCCACCAGTGGTAATAATGGCTACACCTTC.

The chain couples TRBV14 to TRBJ2-6; D is unresolved. This CDR3 is 15 amino acids long. CDR1 and CDR2 (germline): SGHDN, FVKESK. Trimming shortened V by 3 bases and J by 2 bases, and 8 bases separated the two germline ends. The CDR3: CASSHRLPGANVLTF. The CDR3 DNA sequence: TGTGCCAGCAGCCATCGGTTGCCTGGGGCCAACGTCCTGACTTTC. Full variable domain (outside the CDR3, taken from reference TRBV14 and TRBJ2-6): EAGVTQFPSHSVIEKGQTVTLRCDPISGHDNLYWYRRVMGKEIKFLLHFVKESKQDESGMPNNRFLAERTGGTYSTLKVQPAELEDSGVYFCASSHRLPGANVLTFGAGSRLTVL.

Ten or more counts support this clonotype. The chain is built from TRBV7-2 and TRBJ2-1; D assignment may be TRBD1 or TRBD2 (5 bases each). This CDR3 has 13 residues. Germline values: CDR1 SGHTA, CDR2 FQGNSA. V lost 1 base and J 6 bases, leaving 7 bases between the germline ends. The CDR3 protein is CASSLGGANEQFF. DNA for the CDR3: TGTGCCAGCAGCTTAGGAGGGGCCAATGAGCAGTTCTTC.

The table lists this clonotype with many counts. The rearrangement uses TRBV7-2 and TRBJ2-5, with no clear D. Germline CDR1 and CDR2: SGHTA and FQGNSA. This CDR3 is built from 14 residues. The V end lost 3 bases, the J end lost 1 base, and 9 bases lay between the germline ends. CDR3 amino acids: CASSFTTRQETQYF. As DNA, the CDR3 is TGTGCCAGCAGCTTTACTACACGCCAAGAGACCCAGTACTTC.

With respect to this clonotype: A much larger clone lies one base from this, so it may be a read error. The chain is built from TRBV7-9 and TRBJ2-1; TRBD2 agrees at 10 bases. With the DNA end fitting TRBJ2-7 better, the J assignment may be wrong. CDR1 is SEHNR and CDR2 is FQNEAQ in the germline V gene (reference sequence). CDR3 length: 16 residues. The CDR3: CASSPTSGANYNEQYF. CDR3 sequence (DNA): TGTGCCAGCAGCCCCACTAGCGGGGCTAACTACAATGAGCAGTACTTC.

This clonotype was found a few times. The chain couples TRBV10-3 to TRBJ1-5, with D possibly matching TRBD1 (5 bases). From germline, CDR1 is ENHRY and CDR2 SYGVKD. Deletions cut 3 bases from V and 11 bases from J, with 14 bases between. This CDR3 has 13 residues. The CDR3 sequence is CAISDRGQVAQHF. The DNA of the CDR3 is TGTGCCATCAGTGATAGGGGTCAGGTGGCCCAGCATTTT.

Points on this clonotype: A much larger clone lies a single base off, so this may be a read error. This rearrangement joins TRBV20-1 to TRBJ2-3; 11 nucleotides match TRBD2. Germline V gene sequence: CDR1 DFQATT, CDR2 SNEGSKA (reference sequence). The CDR3 runs to 19 residues. Losses at the gene ends were 4 bases for V and 4 bases for J; bases not matched to a gene: 19. The CDR3, as DNA: TGCAGTGCTACCATGTTTTTTGGACTAGCGGGCTCAGAGGCAGATACGCAGTATTTT. It translates to CSATMFFGLAGSEADTQYF.